The rows below give T cell receptor beta chains drawn from one sample of a study of control samples from healthy donors and cancer patients. Method: immunoSEQ multiplex PCR; TCRdb's copy keeps in-frame clones and lacks some. The sample includes about 190,000 clones. The material sequenced was blood. The receptors come from a woman aged 25-40 years in good health. The CDR3 runs from the conserved cysteine through the conserved F or W. Fields, in order: J gene, V gene, D gene, CDR3 protein, CDR3 DNA. A D gene is named only where the DNA matches it firmly.

>TRBJ2-5|TRBV10-3|TRBD1
CAISEGDRGRGETQYF
TGTGCCATCAGTGAGGGGGACAGGGGGCGCGGAGAGACCCAGTACTTC
>TRBJ1-1|TRBV6-6|.
CASSYSMGDTEAFF
TGTGCCAGCAGTTACTCGATGGGGGACACTGAAGCTTTCTTT
>TRBJ1-5|TRBV28|.
CASRIRGRGISNQPQHF
TGTGCCAGCAGGATCCGCGGTAGGGGGATTAGCAATCAGCCCCAGCATTTT
>TRBJ2-3|TRBV28|.
CASSFASSDTQYF
TGTGCCAGCAGTTTCGCCTCGTCAGATACGCAGTATTTT
>TRBJ1-1|TRBV5-1|.
CASSLKYDGGLNTEAFF
TGCGCCAGCAGCTTGAAATATGACGGGGGACTGAACACTGAAGCTTTCTTT
>TRBJ1-5|TRBV27|TRBD1
CASRPYGTGYQPQHF
TGTGCCAGCCGTCCATACGGGACAGGCTATCAGCCCCAGCATTTT
>TRBJ2-5|TRBV7-2|.
CASSLGSGVTETQYF
TGTGCCAGCAGCTTAGGGTCGGGGGTGACGGAGACCCAGTACTTC
>TRBJ1-6|TRBV11-2|.
CASSFIGLADNSPLHF
TGTGCCAGCAGCTTCATTGGCCTCGCCGACAATTCACCCCTCCACTTT
>TRBJ1-2|TRBV25-1|TRBD1
CASSEYLDRGTRGYGYTF
TGTGCCAGCAGTGAATATCTCGACAGGGGGACGCGAGGCTATGGCTACACCTTC
>TRBJ1-1|TRBV12-3/TRBV12-4|.
CASSLIWNTEAFF
TGTGCCAGCAGTTTAATCTGGAACACTGAAGCTTTCTTT
>TRBJ1-2|TRBV18|.
CASSGSSGLNYGYTF
TGTGCCAGCTCAGGTTCTTCCGGCCTCAACTATGGCTACACCTTC
>TRBJ1-6|TRBV2|.
CASSPNPGDWVSPLHF
TGTGCCAGCAGTCCGAACCCGGGGGACTGGGTGTCACCCCTCCACTTT
>TRBJ1-5|TRBV6-2/TRBV6-3|.
CASSHLTRDHNQPQHF
TGTGCCAGCAGTCACCTGACTAGGGACCACAATCAGCCCCAGCATTTT
>TRBJ1-2|TRBV25-1|.
CASSEFTEVWGYTF
TGTGCCAGCAGTGAGTTTACGGAAGTTTGGGGCTACACCTTC
>TRBJ2-7|TRBV6-6|.
CASTRTSDEQYF
TGTGCCAGCACACGGACGTCGGACGAGCAGTACTTC
>TRBJ1-1|TRBV27|.
CASNSGIVSEAFF
TGTGCCAGCAACTCAGGGATCGTTTCTGAAGCTTTCTTT
>TRBJ1-6|TRBV5-4|.
CASSSTTEINSPLHF
TGTGCCAGCAGCTCTACGACAGAGATCAATTCACCCCTCCACTTT
>TRBJ1-1|TRBV4-1|.
CASSRNTEAFF
TGCGCCAGCAGCCGAAACACTGAAGCTTTCTTT
>TRBJ2-3|TRBV24-1|TRBD2
CATSDLFAGGSDTQYF
TGTGCCACCAGTGATTTGTTCGCGGGGGGCTCAGATACGCAGTATTTT
>TRBJ2-1|TRBV15|TRBD2
CATSRDRGLAGWRQFF
TGTGCCACCAGCAGAGATCGCGGACTAGCGGGGTGGCGGCAGTTCTTC
>TRBJ2-2|TRBV28|.
CASSERVARELFF
TGTGCCAGCAGTGAAAGAGTGGCGAGGGAGCTGTTTTTT
>TRBJ2-7|TRBV5-1|TRBD1
CASSRGQYEQYF
TGCGCCAGCAGCAGGGGACAGTACGAGCAGTACTTC
>TRBJ1-1|TRBV7-9|TRBD1
CASSLEDRAQAFF
TGTGCCAGCAGCTTAGAGGACAGGGCGCAAGCTTTCTTT
>TRBJ1-3|TRBV9|.
CASSAGTLIGNTIYF
TGTGCCAGCAGCGCCGGGACATTGATAGGAAACACCATATATTTT
>TRBJ1-5|TRBV6-1|.
CASSEGRRSQHF
TGTGCCAGCAGTGAAGGGCGTCGCAGCCAGCATTTT
>TRBJ1-2|TRBV29-1|.
CSVAMVKNYGYTF
TGCAGCGTTGCCATGGTGAAGAACTATGGCTACACCTTC